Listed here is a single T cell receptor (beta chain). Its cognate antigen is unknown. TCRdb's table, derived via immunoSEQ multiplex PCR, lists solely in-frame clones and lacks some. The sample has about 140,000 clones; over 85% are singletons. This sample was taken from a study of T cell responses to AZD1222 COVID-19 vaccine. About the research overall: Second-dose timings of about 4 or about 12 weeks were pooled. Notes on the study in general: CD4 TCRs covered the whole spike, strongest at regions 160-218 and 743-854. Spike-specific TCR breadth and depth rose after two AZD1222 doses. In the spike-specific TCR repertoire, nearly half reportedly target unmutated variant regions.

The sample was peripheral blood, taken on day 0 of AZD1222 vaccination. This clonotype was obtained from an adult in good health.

The CDR3 nucleotides read TGTGCCAGCAGTTTGCGAAGCGGTAAGACCAGCTCCTACAATGAGCAGTTCTTC. As protein: CASSLRSGKTSSYNEQFF. This chain connects TRBV27 to TRBJ2-1, with a possible D match to TRBD2 (5 bases). V lost 3 bases and J lost 0, with 18 bases in between. CDR1 MNHEY and CDR2 SMNVEV come from the germline V gene (reference sequence). The length of the CDR3 is 18 residues.